One and the same sample provided the 13 T cell receptor beta chains below, sequenced in a study of shared clonotypes between healthy human individuals. The repertoire was sequenced with immunoSEQ multiplex PCR; TCRdb's copy has only in-frame clones and lacks some. The sample records around 200,000 clones, about 93% being singletons. Material: naive CD4+ T cells sorted from blood. The subset was: CD45RA+ positively selected. The receptor source for this set is a woman in her 30s in good health.

The gene calls are TRBV27 and TRBJ2-7, with 10 bases identical to TRBD2. The V segment lost 6 bases and the J segment 4 bases; nucleotides outside the gene matches: 9. CDR3 length equals 15 residues. Germline CDR1 MNHEY, CDR2 SMNVEV (reference sequence). CDR3 sequence reads: CASSSSAGGGYEQYF. CDR3 sequence (DNA): TGTGCCAGCAGCTCTTCAGCGGGAGGGGGGTACGAGCAGTACTTC.

This clone appeared a single time. This sequence joins TRBV29-1 and TRBJ2-7; TRBD2 aligns across 13 bases. Trimming took 5 bases from V and 4 from J; bases not matched to a gene: 8. Germline CDR1 and CDR2: SQVTM and ANQGSEA. This CDR3 region has 15 residues. CDR3: CSVQKLAGGGYEQYF. Here the CDR3 DNA reads TGCAGCGTTCAAAAACTAGCGGGAGGGGGATACGAGCAGTACTTC.

This chain links TRBV19 with TRBJ1-2, with D perhaps TRBD1 (5 bases). Germline V gives CDR1 LNHDA, CDR2 SQIVND (reference sequence). V lost 3 bases and J 4 bases, leaving 15 bases between the germline ends. The CDR3 sequence is 15 residues long. CDR3 nucleotides: TGTGCCAGTAGTATCCTACCCGGCGGGGCCTATGGCTACACCTTC. It encodes CASSILPGGAYGYTF.

J is TRBJ2-1 and V is TRBV4-1; D not certain. V lost 3 bases, J lost 7 bases, and 10 bases lay in between. Germline-derived CDR1 and CDR2 are MGHRA and YSYEKL. There are 13 residues in the CDR3. CDR3 DNA: TGCGCCAGCAGCCAGATACGCCAGAATGAGCAGTTCTTC. It encodes CASSQIRQNEQFF.

In this sample, this clone turned up once. V usage is TRBV11-3 and J usage is TRBJ2-1, with D unclear. The CDR3 length is 14 residues. The V gene's germline CDR1 is SGHNT and CDR2 YENEEA. V was trimmed by 2 bases and J by 1 base, leaving 6 bases between them. The chain's CDR3 is CASSLTGSYNEQFF. The CDR3 bases are TGTGCCAGCAGCTTAACGGGTTCCTACAATGAGCAGTTCTTC. Together with reference TRBV11-3 and TRBJ2-1, the CDR3 gives the full variable domain: EAGVVQSPRYKIIEKKQPVAFWCNPISGHNTLYWYLQNLGQGPELLIRYENEEAVDDSQLPKDRFSAERLKGVDSTLKIQPAELGDSAVYLCASSLTGSYNEQFFGPGTRLTVL.

The genes are TRBV4-3 and TRBJ2-7; 13 nucleotides line up with TRBD2. This CDR3 has 16 amino acids. The junction had 3 bases not matched to a gene; V was cut back by 0 bases and J by 4 bases. The germline V gene has CDR1 LGHNA and CDR2 YSLEER. CDR3 sequence reads: CASSQDGLAGEYEQYF. For the CDR3, the DNA is TGCGCCAGCAGCCAAGATGGACTAGCGGGAGAATACGAGCAGTACTTC.

The genes are TRBV7-2 and TRBJ2-7; TRBD2 agrees at 12 bases. J gave up 6 bases and V 5 bases, and 8 bases lay outside the gene matches. The CDR3 is made up of 15 amino acids. Germline CDR1 SGHTA, CDR2 FQGNSA. CDR3 sequence reads: CASSPWTSGAFEQYF. In nucleotides, the CDR3 is TGTGCCAGCAGCCCCTGGACTAGCGGGGCCTTCGAGCAGTACTTC.

This clone was counted once. The chain is built from TRBV29-1 and TRBJ1-4; D is unresolved. Trimming stripped 4 bases from V and 0 bases from J, with 12 bases between. The CDR3 loop spans 15 amino acids. Germline assignment: CDR1 SQVTM and CDR2 ANQGSEA. DNA of the CDR3: TGCAGCGTTGGATTCGGGTCAGCAACTAATGAAAAACTGTTTTTT. Its protein product is CSVGFGSATNEKLFF.

The gene calls are TRBV6-5 and TRBJ2-5; D not resolved. The last part of the DNA fits TRBJ2-7 better; the J call may be wrong. Germline V lookup: CDR1 MNHEY, CDR2 SVGAGI. This CDR3 is built from 14 residues. The CDR3 reads CASSRTASLNEQYF. DNA for the CDR3: TGTGCCAGCAGCCGGACGGCCTCCTTGAACGAGCAGTACTTC.

With respect to this clone: The identical CDR3 is also encoded by other nucleotide sequences in the sample. The chain recombines TRBV11-2 with TRBJ2-7; D may be TRBD1 or TRBD2 (6 bases each). This CDR3 has 16 amino acids. Deletions cut 3 bases from V and 5 bases from J, with 20 bases between. Germline assignment: CDR1 SGHAT and CDR2 FQNNGV. CDR3 sequence: CASSFRRPGGFHEQYF. The CDR3 DNA reads as TGTGCCAGCAGCTTCCGGCGTCCCGGGGGCTTCCACGAGCAGTACTTC.

The gene calls are TRBV30 and TRBJ1-3, with a possible D match to TRBD1 (6 bases). V lost 3 bases to trimming and J lost 0 bases, with 9 bases between them. From germline, CDR1 is GTSNPN and CDR2 SVGIG (reference sequence). The length of the CDR3 is 14 residues. CDR3 protein: CAWRRGYSGNTIYF. DNA of the CDR3: TGTGCCTGGAGGAGGGGGTACTCTGGAAACACCATATATTTT.

The V and J genes are TRBV29-1 and TRBJ2-1, with TRBD1 matching 9 bases. Germline CDR1 and CDR2: SQVTM and ANQGSEA. The CDR3 has 14 amino acids. Losses at the gene ends were 4 bases for V and 4 bases for J; bases not matched to a gene: 5. The CDR3: CSVVRDRGYNEQFF. CDR3 in DNA: TGCAGCGTTGTTAGAGACAGGGGGTACAATGAGCAGTTCTTC.

The V call is TRBV27, the J call TRBJ2-5; 7 nucleotides align to TRBD2. The tail of the sequence fits TRBJ2-7 better, so the J call may be wrong. Germline V CDR1 and CDR2: MNHEY, SMNVEV (reference sequence). The CDR3 sequence is 15 residues long. The CDR3 sequence: CASSSSISGNGEQYF. The CDR3 DNA reads TGTGCCAGCAGTTCCTCAATAAGCGGGAACGGCGAGCAGTACTTC.